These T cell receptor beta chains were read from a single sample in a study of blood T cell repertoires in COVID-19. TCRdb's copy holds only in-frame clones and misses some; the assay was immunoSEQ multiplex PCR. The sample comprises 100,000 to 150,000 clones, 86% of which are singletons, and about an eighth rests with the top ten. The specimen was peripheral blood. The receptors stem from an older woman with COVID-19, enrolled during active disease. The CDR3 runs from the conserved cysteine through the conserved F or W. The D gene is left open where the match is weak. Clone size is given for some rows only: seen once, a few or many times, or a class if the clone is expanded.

TGTGCCAGCAGCATGGGACAGGCTAACTATGGCTACACCTTC,CASSMGQANYGYTF,TRBD1,TRBJ1-2,TRBV7-9,NA
TGCGCCAGCAGCTTGGAAGGCGGGGGATGGGATACGCAGTATTTT,CASSLEGGGWDTQYF,TRBD2,TRBJ2-3,TRBV5-1,NA
TGTGCCAGCAGCCGAAGACTAGCGGGGGGGATCACAGATACGCAGTATTTT,CASSRRLAGGITDTQYF,TRBD2,TRBJ2-3,TRBV5-6,NA
TGTGCCAGCACTACAGGAAGACCGGGCAATCAGCCCCAGCATTTT,CASTTGRPGNQPQHF,NA,TRBJ1-5,TRBV6-5,NA
TGTGCCAGCAGCCCAAGAGGTCGGGCTAGCGGGGGAGAGACCCAGTACTTC,CASSPRGRASGGETQYF,TRBD2,TRBJ2-5,TRBV7-3,NA
TGTGCCAGTAGTAGCGGGGGGGGCAGACCGAGCAATCAGCCCCAGCATTTT,CASSSGGGRPSNQPQHF,NA,TRBJ1-5,TRBV19,NA
TGTGCCAGCAGCTTAGTAAGCGCTGAAGCTTTCTTT,CASSLVSAEAFF,NA,TRBJ1-1,TRBV7-9,NA
TGTGCCACCAGCTACAGGAGCAACTCTGGAAACACCATATATTTT,CATSYRSNSGNTIYF,NA,TRBJ1-3,TRBV6-6,NA
TGCGCCAGCAGCTTGGCGGTAGCGGGGGGGCAGAGTGAGCAGTTCTTC,CASSLAVAGGQSEQFF,TRBD2,TRBJ2-1,TRBV5-1,NA
TGTGCCAGCAGCTTGGGTCTAGCGGGGGAAGTAGATACGCAGTATTTT,CASSLGLAGEVDTQYF,TRBD2,TRBJ2-3,TRBV5-4,NA
TGCGCCAGCAGCAGGGGACAGGGCCCCTGGACCACTGAAGCTTTCTTT,CASSRGQGPWTTEAFF,TRBD1,TRBJ1-1,TRBV10-1,NA
TGTGCCAGCAGCCAGGGGGGCCGGGGTCAAGAGACCCAGTACTTC,CASSQGGRGQETQYF,NA,TRBJ2-5,TRBV7-3,NA
TGTGCCACCAGCCCCTCGGCAGGGTGGACCCAGCATTTT,CATSPSAGWTQHF,NA,TRBJ1-5,TRBV24-1,once
TGTGCCAGCAGCCCCCGGATGCTAGCGGGGGGGCGCGATGAGCAGTTCTTC,CASSPRMLAGGRDEQFF,TRBD2,TRBJ2-1,TRBV9,NA
TGTGCCAGTAGTATTCGGGTCGGGGAGCTGTTTTTT,CASSIRVGELFF,NA,TRBJ2-2,TRBV19,NA
TGTGCCAGCAGTACTAGGGCCCACGAGCAGTACTTC,CASSTRAHEQYF,NA,TRBJ2-7,TRBV7-8,NA
TGTGCCACCAGCAGAGATCTAGACGGCTACGAGCAGTACTTC,CATSRDLDGYEQYF,NA,TRBJ2-7,TRBV15,NA
TGTGCCAGCAGTTTAACAGGACTAGCGGAAGATACGCAGTATTTT,CASSLTGLAEDTQYF,TRBD2,TRBJ2-3,TRBV28,NA
TGTGCCACCAGCAGACAGACCTACAGGGGACCCTCTGGAAACACCATATATTTT,CATSRQTYRGPSGNTIYF,TRBD1,TRBJ1-3,TRBV15,few
TGTGCCAGCTATTCGACAGACATCTGGCAGCCCCAGCATTTT,CASYSTDIWQPQHF,NA,TRBJ1-5,TRBV6-5,NA
TGTGCCAGCAGCCGACTACGACTAGACAACACAGATACGCAGTATTTT,CASSRLRLDNTDTQYF,NA,TRBJ2-3,TRBV3-1/TRBV3-2,once
TGTGCCAGCAGCTTGTCGCGGGAGACCCAGTACTTC,CASSLSRETQYF,NA,TRBJ2-5,TRBV2,NA
TGTGCCAGCAGCTCAGGAACGAGGGGGTCTGGCTACACCTTC,CASSSGTRGSGYTF,NA,TRBJ1-2,TRBV3-1/TRBV3-2,NA
TGTGCCAGCAGCCAAGCGGTATTTGGAAACACCATATATTTT,CASSQAVFGNTIYF,NA,TRBJ1-3,TRBV14,NA
TGCGCCAGCACATTCCAGGGTGGCAATGAGCAGTTCTTC,CASTFQGGNEQFF,NA,TRBJ2-1,TRBV5-1,NA
TGTGCCTGGAACAGGGATAGCAATCAGCCCCAGCATTTT,CAWNRDSNQPQHF,NA,TRBJ1-5,TRBV30,NA
TGTGCCACCAGCAGAGAAGCAACAGGGTTCGGGGAGCTGTTTTTT,CATSREATGFGELFF,NA,TRBJ2-2,TRBV15,NA
TGTGCCAGCAGCTTAGTTTCGGGGTACGAGCAGTACTTC,CASSLVSGYEQYF,NA,TRBJ2-7,TRBV7-9,NA
TGTGCCAGCAGCTTAGTGGGCTTTGGAAACACCATATATTTT,CASSLVGFGNTIYF,NA,TRBJ1-3,TRBV7-9,NA
TGTGCCAGCAGCAAAGGGCAGGGTACCGGGGAGCTGTTTTTT,CASSKGQGTGELFF,NA,TRBJ2-2,TRBV21-1,NA
TGTGCCAGCAGTTTCCAGGGAAAACTGTTTTTT,CASSFQGKLFF,NA,TRBJ1-4,TRBV28,NA